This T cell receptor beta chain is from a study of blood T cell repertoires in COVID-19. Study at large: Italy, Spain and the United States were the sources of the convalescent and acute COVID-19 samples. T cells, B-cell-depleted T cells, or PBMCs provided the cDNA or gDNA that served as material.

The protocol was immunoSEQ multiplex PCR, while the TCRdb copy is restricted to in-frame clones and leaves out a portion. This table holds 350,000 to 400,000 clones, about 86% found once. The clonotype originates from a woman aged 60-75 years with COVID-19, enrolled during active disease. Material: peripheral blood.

CDR3 sequence reads: CASSLVQAGSPLHF. The CDR3 DNA sequence: TGTGCCAGCAGCTTAGTTCAGGCGGGTTCACCCCTCCACTTT. The V and J genes are TRBV7-8 and TRBJ1-6; D remains unclear. The germline V gene encodes CDR1 SGHVS and CDR2 FQNEAQ. V lost 1 base and J 9 bases, leaving 10 bases between the germline ends. CDR3 length: 14 amino acids.